Presented here are 4 T cell receptor beta chains from one specimen sequenced in a study of T cell repertoires in ileal Crohn's disease. Only in-frame clones appear in the TCRdb table, and some are missing; sequencing was by immunoSEQ multiplex PCR. The repertoire has around 1,500 clones, around nine tenths of them found once; the top ten carry 4% to 5%. Sample time point: inflamed ileum from the surgical specimen. The sequenced sample consisted of ileal tissue. These receptors originate from an adult with Crohn's disease.

This chain joins TRBV19 and TRBJ1-5; D is undetermined. The germline V gene encodes CDR1 LNHDA and CDR2 SQIVND (reference sequence). V lost 3 bases, J lost 3 bases, and 9 bases lay in between. This CDR3 is 14 amino acids long. The DNA of the CDR3 is TGTGCCAGTAGTATGTGGGGAGCCAATCAGCCCCAGCATTTT. It translates to CASSMWGANQPQHF.

The CDR3 loop reads CALGSGEGSTGELFF. CDR3 bases: TGTGCCCTGGGGAGCGGGGAGGGTAGTACCGGGGAGCTGTTTTTT. The V gene is TRBV30, the J gene TRBJ2-2; 7 nucleotides align to TRBD2. V shed 8 bases and J 5 bases; nucleotides not matched to a gene: 14. The CDR3 totals 15 residues. CDR1 and CDR2 (germline): GTSNPN, SVGIG (reference sequence).

The chain links TRBV7-6 to TRBJ2-5; D gene ambiguous. V was pared by 1 base and J by 6 bases, with 9 bases between. Germline V gives CDR1 SGHVS, CDR2 FNYEAQ. This CDR3 is 13 amino acids long. The CDR3 DNA reads as TGTGCCAGCAGCTTAGGGGGATTCAAGACCCAGTACTTC. It specifies CASSLGGFKTQYF.

The V and J genes are TRBV28 and TRBJ2-6; the D is unclear. The CDR3 runs to 16 residues. Germline V gene lookup returns CDR1 MDHEN and CDR2 SYDVKM. With 5 bases removed from V and 0 bases from J, the gap between germline ends came to 11 bases. The CDR3 sequence: CASSPQLSSGANVLTF. In nucleotides, the CDR3 is TGTGCCAGCAGTCCGCAGTTGAGCTCTGGGGCCAACGTCCTGACTTTC.